What follows are 2 T cell receptor beta chains derived from one specimen sequenced in a study of blood T cells in healthy people across ages. It was with a sample-barcoded 5' primer and a J-beta primer mix that a second PCR of about 7 to 12 cycles was run. MiXCR, applied by TCRdb to the 5' RACE reads, yields one record per CDR3 protein. The sample records over 1,200,000 distinct CDR3 sequences, 45% to 70% being singletons. Input material: blood. These receptors were taken from a man between 18 and 29 years old in good health.

The rearrangement uses TRBV11-2 and TRBJ2-4, with TRBD1 as a possible D gene (7 bases). V lost 1 base to trimming and J lost 13 bases, with 11 bases between them. Germline values: CDR1 SGHAT, CDR2 FQNNGV. CDR3 length: 12 amino acids. In DNA, the CDR3 is TGTGCCAGCAGCTTAGGATCAGGGGGGCAGTACTTC. This encodes CASSLGSGGQYF.

The V call is TRBV12-5, the J call TRBJ2-7; unclear D gene. In germline, CDR1 is LGHNT, CDR2 FRNRAP. The CDR3 length is 15 residues. V was cut by 5 bases and J by 1 base, with 15 bases left in between. DNA of the CDR3: TGTGCTAGTGGTATCGACCCTTCCCCTTCCTACGAGCAGTACTTC. Translated: CASGIDPSPSYEQYF. The complete variable domain, with remaining parts taken from reference TRBV12-5 and TRBJ2-7, reads DARVTQTPRHKVTEMGQEVTMRCQPILGHNTVFWYRQTMMQGLELLAYFRNRAPLDDSGMPKDRFSAEMPDATLATLKIQPSEPRDSAVYFCASGIDPSPSYEQYFGPGTRLTVT.